This record covers a single TCR beta chain. The table lists this clonotype with many counts. Its antigen specificity is not known. No clone much larger than this one lies a single base away; base qualities are absent. Between the V and J ends, shortened by 0 bases and 0 bases respectively, the junction contains 19 bases. CDR3 length: 18 amino acids, cysteine to phenylalanine. Of the read, only the CDR3 DNA is kept; its 54 bases are in frame from base 1. As encoded in the germline V gene (reference sequence), CDR1 is DFQATT while CDR2 is SNEGSKA. This sample was included in a study of T cells in Graves' hyperthyroidism and ophthalmopathy (dated by TCRdb to about 2019). Turning to the overall study: Peripheral blood was collected at initial diagnosis, before any treatment. To identify distinguishing TCR V-J signatures, a discovery cohort of 90 to 100 patients was used, comprising fewer than 45 with Graves' ophthalmopathy and around 60 with stable Graves' hyperthyroidism. Following sampling, methimazole starting at 30 mg daily was given to hyperthyroidism patients, and high-dose intravenous methylprednisolone was given to ophthalmopathy patients. An independent validation cohort of around 20 hyperthyroidism patients and 17 patients who later progressed to ophthalmopathy tested prospective prediction of ophthalmopathy. For training and testing, the roughly 93 patients in the discovery cohort were randomly divided in a 7:3 ratio. Thyroid tissue and blood T-cell repertoires from more than five Graves' hyperthyroidism patients were also compared in the study. According to the paper, TCR Vbeta CDR3 sequencing was carried out on about 140 peripheral blood samples, which came from fewer than 50 ophthalmopathy, 70 to 80 hyperthyroidism and around 17 progressor patients.

Stable Graves' hyperthyroidism was defined as the absence of progression to ophthalmopathy over 18 months of follow-up. Hyperthyroidism patients were newly diagnosed, had a disease duration of under 2 months, and were aged 18 to 65 years. Patients with uncontrolled infections, other autoimmune diseases, pregnancy or lactation were excluded. Diagnoses were established on the basis of clinical symptoms, serum thyroxine and TRAb, thyroid ultrasound, and orbital computed tomography. PBMCs were separated from roughly 10 ml of fresh peripheral blood using Ficoll-Paque density gradient centrifugation. Total RNA was extracted with Trizol reagent, and quality was checked on an Agilent 2100 Bioanalyzer. Summary of the overall study and its limitations: Most expanded thyroid clonotypes (frequency above 0.001) were also found in blood, which suggests that blood repertoires may mirror thyroid immune responses. No statistical method was used to fix the sample size in advance, and group allocation was not hidden from the investigators. In validation, progression to ophthalmopathy was predicted by the model with 65% to 71% sensitivity and 72% to 85% specificity, a median of approximately 6.5 months before onset. A model built on a 13 V-J signature distinguished ophthalmopathy from stable hyperthyroidism, reaching roughly 88% sensitivity and 81.08% specificity in cross-validation and 80%/75% in testing.

The TCR beta CDR3 regions were amplified from RNA transcripts. The TCR CDR3 was subjected to a first round of RT-PCR using the HTBI primer set and the Qiagen OneStep RT-PCR kit. Libraries were constructed in a second round of multiplex PCR, after which size selection and purification were performed. The libraries were sequenced on an Illumina HiSeq2000 using paired-end 100 bp reads. Regarding the original processing steps: SOAPnuke was used to process the raw data, with reads discarded if the reads contained adapters or uncalled bases, had a mean Phred below 15, or lacked an exact constant-primer or identifier match. COPE v1.2.5 was used to merge high-quality paired reads, and clonotypes were defined as unique nucleotide sequences. Clonotypes were aligned to IMGT TRBV, TRBD and TRBJ reference segments using MiTCR v1.1. The analysis included only V-J combinations with a frequency above 0.0001, which together covered more than 98% of the repertoires. The TCS score was defined as the ratio of F50 (clonal expansion) to E x V (chaos), calculated using BLOSUM62-based TCRdist between CDR3 peptides within each V-J. Welch's t-statistics and random forest reduced around 550 V-J features to around 14, which were used in a naive Bayes classifier (R e1071). TCRdb redid the processing of the public reads, applying fastp at Q25 and MiXCR, and retained in-frame beta chains. Rows are combined by CDR3 protein, so each entry shows the most common genes and DNA. The V and J calls, along with clone size, are taken from TCRdb and not from the paper's own processing. For this sample the table gives some 440,000 distinct CDR3 sequences, of which 15% to 19% were detected only once. The leading ten clones occupy roughly 14% of the sample.

Sequenced input: blood. This sequence uses TRBV20-1 and TRBJ2-3; TRBD1 might be the D gene, on 6 matching bases. The clonotype was recovered from a woman between 18 and 30 years old with Graves' hyperthyroidism. The DNA sequence is given as TGCAGTGCTAGAGATTTCAGGGACATGGCAGGGAGCACAGATACGCAGTATTTT. It is translated as CSARDFRDMAGSTDTQYF.